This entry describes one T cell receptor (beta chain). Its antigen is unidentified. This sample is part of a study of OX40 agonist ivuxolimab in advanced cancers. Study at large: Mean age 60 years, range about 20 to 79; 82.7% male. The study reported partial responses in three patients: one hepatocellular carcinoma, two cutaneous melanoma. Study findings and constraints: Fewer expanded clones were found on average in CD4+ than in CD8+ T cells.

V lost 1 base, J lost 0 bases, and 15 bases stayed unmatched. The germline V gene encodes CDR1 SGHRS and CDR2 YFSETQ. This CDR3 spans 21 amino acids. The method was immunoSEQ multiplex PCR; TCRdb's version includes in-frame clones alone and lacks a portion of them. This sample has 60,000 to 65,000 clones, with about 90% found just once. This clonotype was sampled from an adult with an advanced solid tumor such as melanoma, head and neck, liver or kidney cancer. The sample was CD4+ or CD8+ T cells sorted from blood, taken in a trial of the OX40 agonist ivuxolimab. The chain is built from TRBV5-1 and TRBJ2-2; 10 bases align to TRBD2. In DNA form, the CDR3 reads TGCGCCAGCAGCTTGATGAATCTAGCGGGAGAACTCCAGACGAACACCGGGGAGCTGTTTTTT. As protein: CASSLMNLAGELQTNTGELFF.